Below are 24 T cell receptor beta chains sequenced from a single sample in a study of T-cell memory formation after mild COVID-19. TCRdb reprocessed the 5' RACE reads with MiXCR, giving one entry per CDR3 protein. The table lists around 300,000 distinct CDR3 sequences, under 15% of them singletons. Sequencing used PBMCs or a T cell subset sorted from them (not recorded which). These TCRs come from a man between 18 and 35 years old who had mild COVID-19 (a few samples of this study predate the infection). Cell type and time point are not known.

This clonotype was seen at least ten times. The gene calls are TRBV12-3 or TRBV12-4 and TRBJ1-1; D is perhaps TRBD1 (6 bases). V was shortened by 7 bases and J by 5 bases, with 17 bases between the two germline ends. CDR3 length: 14 amino acids. The CDR3 DNA follows: TGTGCCAGCATTACAGGGAGGTCGAAGACTGAAGCTTTCTTT. Its protein is CASITGRSKTEAFF.

This clonotype was recorded at least ten times. V is TRBV7-3 and J is TRBJ2-3, with TRBD2 matching 7 bases. The CDR3 is 14 residues long. Germline V gene sequence: CDR1 SGHTA, CDR2 FQGTGA. The junction had 3 bases not matched to a gene; V was cut back by 5 bases and J by 1 base. CDR3 residues: CASSMSGGTDTQYF. CDR3 nucleotide sequence: TGTGCCAGCAGCATGAGCGGGGGCACAGATACGCAGTATTTT.

The chain links TRBV6-2 or TRBV6-3 to TRBJ1-1, with 9 bases that match TRBD1. The germline CDR1 and CDR2 sequences are MNHEY and SVGEGT. The CDR3 has 18 amino acids. The junction had 15 bases not matched to a gene; V was cut back by 6 bases and J by 1 base. The CDR3 DNA sequence: TGTGCCAGCAGAAACCACTTTCGGCGGGGACAGGGGAACACTGAAGCTTTCTTT. Its translation is CASRNHFRRGQGNTEAFF.

The chain's CDR3 is CASSSRRTNTEAFF. CDR3 in DNA: TGTGCCAGCAGTTCTCGGCGAACGAACACTGAAGCTTTCTTT. This chain connects TRBV12-3 or TRBV12-4 to TRBJ1-1; no definite D call. The ends were cut back, 4 bases at V and 1 base at J, with 10 bases in the middle. The CDR3 is made up of 14 amino acids.

This clonotype has a handful of counts. CDR3 nucleotides: TGTGCCAGCAGGGACGGGGTAGGGACCAAAAACATTCAGTACTTC. Its translation: CASRDGVGTKNIQYF. This chain links TRBV7-2 with TRBJ2-4; TRBD2 is a possible D gene (5 bases). Trimming stripped 6 bases from V and 2 bases from J, with 14 bases between. Germline loops: CDR1 SGHTA, CDR2 FQGNSA. The CDR3 consists of 15 residues.

The chain carries TRBV11-2 and TRBJ2-7; 7 bases line up with TRBD2. V was pared by 0 bases and J by 2 bases, with 4 bases of the junction left unmatched. This CDR3 is 15 amino acids long. Germline CDR1 is SGHAT and CDR2 is FQNNGV. This CDR3 is CASSLEVGGTYEQYV. In nucleotides, the CDR3 is TGTGCCAGCAGCTTAGAAGTGGGGGGGACCTACGAGCAGTACGTC.

In its sample, this clonotype was seen a few times. The rearrangement uses TRBV18 and TRBJ1-1, with 11 bases lining up with TRBD1. J lost 5 bases, V lost 3 bases, and 8 bases had no gene match. CDR3 length: 16 residues. Germline values: CDR1 KGHSH, CDR2 LQKENI. The CDR3 spells CASSPQEDRGRTEAFF. The CDR3 DNA sequence: TGTGCCAGCTCACCCCAAGAGGACAGGGGGCGGACTGAAGCTTTCTTT.

Ten or more counts support this clonotype. The V and J genes are TRBV5-1 and TRBJ2-3, with D hard to call. This CDR3 spans 16 amino acids. Trimming took 0 bases from V and 1 from J, leaving 12 bases between them. Germline V lookup: CDR1 SGHRS, CDR2 YFSETQ. CDR3 DNA sequence: TGCGCCAGCAGCTTGGCCCTTCTATCGGGCACAGATACGCAGTATTTT. Protein: CASSLALLSGTDTQYF.

The table lists this clonotype with a few counts. V and J are TRBV5-1 and TRBJ2-1, with D perhaps TRBD2 (6 bases). Germline values: CDR1 SGHRS, CDR2 YFSETQ. V was pared by 7 bases and J by 1 base, with 15 bases between. The CDR3 covers 15 residues. The CDR3 loop reads CASATLGGSYNEQFF. CDR3 nucleotide sequence: TGCGCCAGCGCCACCCTGGGGGGATCCTACAATGAGCAGTTCTTC. Variable domain in full (rest from reference TRBV5-1 and TRBJ2-1): KAGVTQTPRYLIKTRGQQVTLSCSPISGHRSVSWYQQTPGQGLQFLFEYFSETQRNKGNFPGRFSGRQFSNSRSEMNVSTLELGDSALYLCASATLGGSYNEQFFGPGTRLTVL.

Only a few counts were recorded for this clonotype. The chain joins TRBV12-3 or TRBV12-4 to TRBJ2-4, with TRBD2 matching over 7 bases. CDR3 length: 14 amino acids. The V and J ends lost 6 bases and 1 base, in that order; junction bases with no gene match: 3. The chain's CDR3 is CASSTTSAKNIQYF. CDR3 DNA sequence: TGTGCCAGCAGCACGACTAGCGCCAAAAACATTCAGTACTTC.

This clonotype was seen ten or more times. CDR3 DNA: TGTGCCAGCAGCCAAGAGGGCGGGGGGCACACAGATACGCAGTATTTT. Its protein product is CASSQEGGGHTDTQYF. The chain links TRBV3-1 to TRBJ2-3; the match to TRBD2 covers 8 bases. The J segment lost 2 bases and the V segment lost 0 bases, leaving 4 bases of the junction unmatched. This CDR3 contains 16 residues. From germline, CDR1 is LGHDT and CDR2 YNNKEL (reference sequence).

This clonotype was seen ten or more times. The chain links TRBV5-1 to TRBJ1-5; no reliable D call. The V gene lost 3 bases and the J gene lost 1 base, with 11 bases spanning the gap. Per germline, CDR1 SGHRS and CDR2 YFSETQ. This CDR3 comprises 15 residues. The CDR3 reads CASSYGDRSNQPQHF. CDR3 DNA sequence: TGCGCCAGCAGCTACGGGGATCGGAGCAATCAGCCCCAGCATTTT.

The rearrangement links TRBV6-2 or TRBV6-3 to TRBJ2-5, with 9 bases aligning to TRBD1. Germline values: CDR1 MNHEY, CDR2 SVGEGT. This CDR3 spans 14 amino acids. Losses at the gene ends were 6 bases for V and 5 bases for J; bases not matched to a gene: 7. The CDR3 is CASRTGTGRETQYF. CDR3 bases: TGTGCCAGCAGAACCGGGACAGGGAGGGAGACCCAGTACTTC.

This rearrangement joins TRBV12-3 or TRBV12-4 to TRBJ2-7; 7 bases are a match to TRBD1. The V and J ends lost 6 bases and 6 bases, in that order; junction bases with no gene match: 8. The CDR3 totals 13 residues. The CDR3 DNA follows: TGTGCCAGCAGCCTTGGACAGGTAACCGAGCAGTACTTC. This translates into CASSLGQVTEQYF.

In its sample, this clonotype was seen many times. The V and J genes are TRBV5-6 and TRBJ2-3; the D gene is possibly TRBD2 (5 bases). This CDR3 comprises 16 residues. Trimming left V 4 bases short and J 0 bases short, with 15 bases between. Germline assignment: CDR1 SGHDT and CDR2 YYEEEE. This chain's CDR3 is CASSLRTDSSTDTQYF. CDR3 in DNA: TGTGCCAGCAGCCTCCGGACTGATTCTAGCACAGATACGCAGTATTTT.

This clonotype was observed a few times. The rearrangement uses TRBV3-1 and TRBJ1-2, with no clear D. V was cut by 2 bases and J by 8 bases, with 9 bases left in between. Germline V gene sequence: CDR1 LGHDT, CDR2 YNNKEL (reference sequence). This CDR3 spans 12 amino acids. This CDR3 is CASSQRTGGYTF. The CDR3 DNA reads TGTGCCAGCAGCCAAAGAACGGGAGGCTACACCTTC.

The chain carries TRBV2 and TRBJ2-5, with a possible D match to TRBD2 (6 bases). The V end was cut by 7 bases, the J end by 3 bases, with 12 bases between. The germline CDR1 and CDR2 sequences are SNHLY and FYNNEI. The CDR3 is 13 residues long. CDR3 bases: TGTGCCAGCAAGGGCGGGGAGAAAGAGACCCAGTACTTC. It specifies CASKGGEKETQYF.

This clonotype was observed a few times. In nucleotides, the CDR3 is TGTGCCAGCAGCCCGCAGGCGGCAGGGCCAGGCTACGAGCAGTACTTC. Amino acid sequence: CASSPQAAGPGYEQYF. The rearrangement joins TRBV7-2 to TRBJ2-7; possibly TRBD1 for D (5 bases). The CDR3 totals 16 residues. Per germline, CDR1 SGHTA and CDR2 FQGNSA. V was pared by 5 bases and J by 3 bases, with 20 bases between. The whole variable domain, remainder taken from reference TRBV7-2 and TRBJ2-7, is GAGVSQSPSNKVTEKGKDVELRCDPISGHTALYWYRQSLGQGLEFLIYFQGNSAPDKSGLPSDRFSAERTGGSVSTLTIQRTQQEDSAVYLCASSPQAAGPGYEQYFGPGTRLTVT.

The chain uses TRBV6-5 and TRBJ2-1; the D call may be TRBD1 or TRBD2 (7 bases each). The germline V and J ends were trimmed by 2 bases and 8 bases, with 16 bases remaining between them. Germline V gene lookup returns CDR1 MNHEY and CDR2 SVGAGI. There are 15 residues in the CDR3. The CDR3 DNA is TGTGCCAGCAGTTACAACGACAGGGAGGGCGATGAGCAGTTCTTC. This codes for CASSYNDREGDEQFF.

The chain couples TRBV10-2 to TRBJ2-7; possible D gene TRBD1, 5 bases. V lost 4 bases, J lost 5 bases, and 15 bases lay in between. The germline V gene encodes CDR1 WSHSY and CDR2 SAAADI. This CDR3 region has 14 residues. CDR3 coding DNA: TGCGCCAGCAGTGCGACCAGGGTATCCCACGAGCAGTACTTC. It yields the protein CASSATRVSHEQYF.

The CDR3 sequence is CASSSQGSDYEQYF. The CDR3, as DNA: TGTGCCAGCAGCTCGCAAGGGTCCGACTACGAGCAGTACTTC. The chain recombines TRBV7-2 with TRBJ2-7, with D unresolved. The CDR3 runs to 14 residues. With 4 bases removed from V and 3 bases from J, the gap between germline ends came to 13 bases. Germline V gene lookup returns CDR1 SGHTA and CDR2 FQGNSA.

This clonotype has more than one count but fewer than ten. V gene TRBV11-2 combines with J gene TRBJ1-1, with D possibly matching TRBD1 (5 bases). Germline CDR1 SGHAT, CDR2 FQNNGV. This CDR3 is 13 amino acids long. The V and J ends lost 7 bases and 4 bases respectively, with 13 bases between them. The CDR3 DNA follows: TGTGCCAGCATTTTTTGGGGGGGCACTGAAGCTTTCTTT. Amino acids: CASIFWGGTEAFF.

The chain uses TRBV2 and TRBJ1-1; D unresolved. The CDR3 totals 14 residues. Trimming cost V 6 bases and J 8 bases, with 19 bases left between them. CDR1 is SNHLY and CDR2 is FYNNEI in the germline V gene. The CDR3 loop reads CASSRSGQMTEAFF. The CDR3 nucleotides are TGTGCCAGCAGCCGCTCGGGTCAGATGACAGAAGCTTTCTTT.

This clonotype has a handful of counts. This chain connects TRBV20-1 to TRBJ1-5, with D perhaps TRBD1 (5 bases). V lost 3 bases, J lost 4 bases, and 10 bases lay in between. CDR3 length equals 13 residues. CDR1 is DFQATT, CDR2 SNEGSKA, per germline (reference sequence). The CDR3 here is CSARAGPNQPQHF. The CDR3 region has the DNA TGCAGTGCTAGGGCAGGGCCAAATCAGCCCCAGCATTTT.